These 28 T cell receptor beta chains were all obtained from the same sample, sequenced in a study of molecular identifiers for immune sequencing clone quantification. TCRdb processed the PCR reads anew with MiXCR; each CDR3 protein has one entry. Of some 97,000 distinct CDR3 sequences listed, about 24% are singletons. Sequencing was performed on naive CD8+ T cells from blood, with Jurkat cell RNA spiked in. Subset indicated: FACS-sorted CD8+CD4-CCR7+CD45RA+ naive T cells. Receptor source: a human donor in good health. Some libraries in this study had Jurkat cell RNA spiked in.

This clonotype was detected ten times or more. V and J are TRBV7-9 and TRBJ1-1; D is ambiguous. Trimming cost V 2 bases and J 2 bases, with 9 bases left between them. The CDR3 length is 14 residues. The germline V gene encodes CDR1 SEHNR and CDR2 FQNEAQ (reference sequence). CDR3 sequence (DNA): TGTGCCAGCAGCTTATCTGGCAGCAACACTGAAGCTTTCTTT. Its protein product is CASSLSGSNTEAFF.

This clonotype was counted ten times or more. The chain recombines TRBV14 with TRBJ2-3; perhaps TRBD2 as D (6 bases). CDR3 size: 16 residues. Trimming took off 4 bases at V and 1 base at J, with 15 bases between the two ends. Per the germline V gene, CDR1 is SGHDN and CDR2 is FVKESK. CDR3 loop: CASSPGRNWGTDTQYF. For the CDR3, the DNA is TGTGCCAGCAGCCCGGGGAGGAATTGGGGCACAGATACGCAGTATTTT.

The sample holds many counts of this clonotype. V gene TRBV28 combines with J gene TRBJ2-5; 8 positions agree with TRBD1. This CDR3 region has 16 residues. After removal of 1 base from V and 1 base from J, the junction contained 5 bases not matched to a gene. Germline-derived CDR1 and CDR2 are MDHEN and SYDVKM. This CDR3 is CASSLFIGTGQETQYF. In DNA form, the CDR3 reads TGTGCCAGCAGTTTATTCATAGGGACAGGCCAAGAGACCCAGTACTTC.

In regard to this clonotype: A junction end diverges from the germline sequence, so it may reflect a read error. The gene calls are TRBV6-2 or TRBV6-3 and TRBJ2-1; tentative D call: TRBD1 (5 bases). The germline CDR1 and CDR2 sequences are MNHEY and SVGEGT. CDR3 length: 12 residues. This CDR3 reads CASRYLGVEQFF. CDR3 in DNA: TGTGCCAGCAGATACTTAGGGGTTGAGCAGTTCTTC.

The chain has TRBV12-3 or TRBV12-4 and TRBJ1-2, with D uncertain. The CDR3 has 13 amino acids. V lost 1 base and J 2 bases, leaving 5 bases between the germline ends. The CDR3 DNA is TGTGCCAGCAGTTTAGAGGTGAACTATGGCTACACCTTC. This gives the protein CASSLEVNYGYTF.

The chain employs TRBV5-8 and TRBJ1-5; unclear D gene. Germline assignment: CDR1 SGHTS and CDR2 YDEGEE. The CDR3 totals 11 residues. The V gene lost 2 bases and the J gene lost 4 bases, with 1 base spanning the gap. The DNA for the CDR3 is TGTGCCAGCAGCTTTAATCAGCCCCAGCATTTT. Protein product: CASSFNQPQHF.

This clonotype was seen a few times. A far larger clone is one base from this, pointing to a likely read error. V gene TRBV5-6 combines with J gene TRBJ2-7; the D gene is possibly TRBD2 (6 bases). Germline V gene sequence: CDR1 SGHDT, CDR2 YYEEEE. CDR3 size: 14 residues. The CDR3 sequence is CASGLAGSSYEQYF. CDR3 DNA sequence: TGTGCCAGCGGCTTGGCGGGAAGCTCCTACGAGCAGTACTTC.

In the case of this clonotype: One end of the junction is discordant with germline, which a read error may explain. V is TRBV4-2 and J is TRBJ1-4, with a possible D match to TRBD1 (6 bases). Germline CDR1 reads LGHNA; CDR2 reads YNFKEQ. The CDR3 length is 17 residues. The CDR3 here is CASSQERSTGGREKPFF. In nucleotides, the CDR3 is TGTGCCAGCAGCCAAGAGCGATCGACAGGCGGTAGAGAAAAACCGTTTTTT.

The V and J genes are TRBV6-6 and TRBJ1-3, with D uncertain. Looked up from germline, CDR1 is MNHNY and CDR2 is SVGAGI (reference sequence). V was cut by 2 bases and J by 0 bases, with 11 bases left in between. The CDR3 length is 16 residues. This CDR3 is CASSYLLAGSGNTIYF. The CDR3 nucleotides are TGTGCCAGCAGTTACCTTTTGGCGGGCTCTGGAAACACCATATATTTT.

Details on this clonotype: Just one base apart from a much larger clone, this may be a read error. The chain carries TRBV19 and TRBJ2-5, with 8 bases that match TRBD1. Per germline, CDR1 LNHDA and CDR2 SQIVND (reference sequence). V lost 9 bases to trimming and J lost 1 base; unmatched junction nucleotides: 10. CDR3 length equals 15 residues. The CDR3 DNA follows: TGTGCCAGAAGTGCCCGGGACAGGACCCAAGAGACCCAGTACTTC. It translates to CARSARDRTQETQYF.

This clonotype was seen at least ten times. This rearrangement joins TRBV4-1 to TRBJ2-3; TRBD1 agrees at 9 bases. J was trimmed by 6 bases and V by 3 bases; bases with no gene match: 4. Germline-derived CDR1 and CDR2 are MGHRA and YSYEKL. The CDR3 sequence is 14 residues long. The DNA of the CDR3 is TGCGCCAGCAGCCAGAACAGGGGGCAGGATACGCAGTATTTT. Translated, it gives CASSQNRGQDTQYF.

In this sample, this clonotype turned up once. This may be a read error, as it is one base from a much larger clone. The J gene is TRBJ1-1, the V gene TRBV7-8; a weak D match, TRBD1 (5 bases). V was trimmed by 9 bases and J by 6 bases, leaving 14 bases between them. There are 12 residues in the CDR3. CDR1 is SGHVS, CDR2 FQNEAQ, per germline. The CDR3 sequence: CARSRGDPEAFF. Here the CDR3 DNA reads TGTGCCAGAAGCCGAGGGGACCCTGAAGCTTTCTTT.

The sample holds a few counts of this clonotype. CDR3 residues: CASSFPRGTSGSNEQFF. The CDR3 nucleotides are TGTGCCAGCAGCTTTCCAAGAGGGACTAGCGGGAGTAATGAGCAGTTCTTC. The genes are TRBV7-9 and TRBJ2-1, with TRBD2 matching over 14 bases. After removal of 3 bases from V and 7 bases from J, the junction contained 8 bases not matched to a gene. The CDR3 consists of 17 residues. Germline V CDR1 and CDR2: SEHNR, FQNEAQ (reference sequence).

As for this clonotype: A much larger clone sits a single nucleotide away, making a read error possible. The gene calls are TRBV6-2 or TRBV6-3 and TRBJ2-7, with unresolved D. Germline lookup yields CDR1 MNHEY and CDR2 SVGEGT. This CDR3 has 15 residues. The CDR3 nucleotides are TGTGCCAGCAGTTATCACCTGGGCCCCCACTACGGGCAGTACTTC. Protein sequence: CASSYHLGPHYGQYF.

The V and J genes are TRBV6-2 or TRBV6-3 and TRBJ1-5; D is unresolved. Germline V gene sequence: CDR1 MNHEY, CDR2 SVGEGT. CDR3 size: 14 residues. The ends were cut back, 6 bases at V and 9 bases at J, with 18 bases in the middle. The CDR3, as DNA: TGTGCCAGCAGCGTACCGGTGAGCCATCCGCCCCAGCATTTT. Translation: CASSVPVSHPPQHF.

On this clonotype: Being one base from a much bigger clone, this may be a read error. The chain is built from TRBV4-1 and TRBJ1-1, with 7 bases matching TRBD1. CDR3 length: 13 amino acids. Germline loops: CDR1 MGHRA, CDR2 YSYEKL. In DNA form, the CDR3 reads TGCGCCCGCAGATCTACAGGGGACACTGAAGCTTTCTTT. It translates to CARRSTGDTEAFF.

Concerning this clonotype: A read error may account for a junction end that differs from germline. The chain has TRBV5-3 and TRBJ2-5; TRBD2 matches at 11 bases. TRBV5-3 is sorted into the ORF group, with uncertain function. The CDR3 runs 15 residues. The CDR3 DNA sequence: TGTACCAGCAGCCCGGGACTAGCGGACCAAGAGACCCAGTACTTC. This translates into CTSSPGLADQETQYF.

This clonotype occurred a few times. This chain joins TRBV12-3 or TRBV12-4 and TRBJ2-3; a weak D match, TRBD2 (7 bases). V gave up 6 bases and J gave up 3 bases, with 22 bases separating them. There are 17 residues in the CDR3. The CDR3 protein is CASRGGGGVRATDTQYF. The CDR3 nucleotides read TGTGCCAGCAGGGGGGGAGGGGGGGTCCGCGCGACAGATACGCAGTATTTT.

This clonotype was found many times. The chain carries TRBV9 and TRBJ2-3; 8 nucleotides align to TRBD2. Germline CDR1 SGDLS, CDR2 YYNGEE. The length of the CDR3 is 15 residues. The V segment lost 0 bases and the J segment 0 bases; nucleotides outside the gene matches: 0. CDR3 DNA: TGTGCCAGCAGCGTAGGCGGGGGGAGCACAGATACGCAGTATTTT. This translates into CASSVGGGSTDTQYF.

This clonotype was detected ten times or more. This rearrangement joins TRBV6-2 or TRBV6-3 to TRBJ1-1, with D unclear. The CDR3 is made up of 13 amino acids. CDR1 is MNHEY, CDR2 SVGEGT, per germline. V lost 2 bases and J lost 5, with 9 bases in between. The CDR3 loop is CASSYGAGTEAFF. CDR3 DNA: TGTGCCAGCAGTTACGGCGCGGGTACTGAAGCTTTCTTT.

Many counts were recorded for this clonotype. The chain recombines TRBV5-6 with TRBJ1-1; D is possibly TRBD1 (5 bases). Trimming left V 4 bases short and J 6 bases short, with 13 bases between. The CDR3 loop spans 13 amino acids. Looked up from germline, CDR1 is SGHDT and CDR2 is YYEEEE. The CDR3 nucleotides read TGTGCCAGCAGCGGGACGTCGTGGGCTGAAGCTTTCTTT. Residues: CASSGTSWAEAFF.

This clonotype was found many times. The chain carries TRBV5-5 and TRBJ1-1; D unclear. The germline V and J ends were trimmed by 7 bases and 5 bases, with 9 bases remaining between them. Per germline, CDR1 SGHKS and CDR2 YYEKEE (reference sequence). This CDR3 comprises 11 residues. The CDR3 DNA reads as TGTGCCAGCGGCGTAGGTACTGAAGCTTTCTTT. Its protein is CASGVGTEAFF.

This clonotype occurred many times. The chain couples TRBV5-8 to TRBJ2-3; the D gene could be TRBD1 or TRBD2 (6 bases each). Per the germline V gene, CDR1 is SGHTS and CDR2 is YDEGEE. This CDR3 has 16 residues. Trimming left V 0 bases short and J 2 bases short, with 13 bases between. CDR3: CASSLGLRGATDTQYF. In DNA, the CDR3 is TGTGCCAGCAGCTTGGGGCTAAGGGGGGCCACAGATACGCAGTATTTT.

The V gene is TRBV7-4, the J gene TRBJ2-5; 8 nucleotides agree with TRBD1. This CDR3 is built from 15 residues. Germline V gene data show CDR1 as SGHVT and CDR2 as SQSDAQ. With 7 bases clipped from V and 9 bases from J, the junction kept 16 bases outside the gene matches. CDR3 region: CASTQGAQVREPQYF. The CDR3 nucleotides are TGTGCCAGCACCCAGGGGGCGCAGGTCAGAGAACCCCAGTACTTC.

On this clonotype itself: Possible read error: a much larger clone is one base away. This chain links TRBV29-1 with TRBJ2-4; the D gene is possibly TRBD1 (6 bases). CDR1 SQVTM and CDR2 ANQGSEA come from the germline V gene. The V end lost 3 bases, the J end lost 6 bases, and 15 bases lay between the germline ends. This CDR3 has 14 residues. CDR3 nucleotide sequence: TGCAGCGTTGAGACGGTGGGCAGGGGAAACATTCAGTACTTC. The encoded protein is CSVETVGRGNIQYF.

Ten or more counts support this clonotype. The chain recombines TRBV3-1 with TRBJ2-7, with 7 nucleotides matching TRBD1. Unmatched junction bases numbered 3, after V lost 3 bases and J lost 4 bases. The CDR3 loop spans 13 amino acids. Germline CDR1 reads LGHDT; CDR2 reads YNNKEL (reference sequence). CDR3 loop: CASSHGQEYEQYF. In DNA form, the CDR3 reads TGTGCCAGCAGCCACGGACAGGAGTACGAGCAGTACTTC.

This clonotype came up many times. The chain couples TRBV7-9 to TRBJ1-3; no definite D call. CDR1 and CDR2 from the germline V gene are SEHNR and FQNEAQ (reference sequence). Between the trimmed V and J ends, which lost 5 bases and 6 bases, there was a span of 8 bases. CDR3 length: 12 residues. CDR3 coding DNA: TGTGCCAGCAGCCCGACGGCAAACACCATATATTTT. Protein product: CASSPTANTIYF.

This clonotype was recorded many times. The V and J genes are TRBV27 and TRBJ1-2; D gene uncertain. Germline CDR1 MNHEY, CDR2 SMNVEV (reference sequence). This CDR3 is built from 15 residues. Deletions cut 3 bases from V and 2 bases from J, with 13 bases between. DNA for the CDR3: TGTGCCAGCAGTTTCGCAGAAGAAGCAAACTATGGCTACACCTTC. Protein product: CASSFAEEANYGYTF.